These 3 T cell receptor beta chains were all obtained from the same sample, sequenced in a study of T cell responses to AZD1222 COVID-19 vaccine. Using immunoSEQ multiplex PCR, the repertoire was profiled, and TCRdb retains in-frame clones only, with some absent. There are about 86,000 clones in the sample; over 75% occur only once, and 12% lies in the top ten. The material was peripheral blood, obtained 28 days after the second AZD1222 dose. The source of these receptors is an adult who received the AZD1222 COVID-19 vaccine.

The rearrangement uses TRBV19 and TRBJ1-2; D remains unclear. Trimming shortened V by 8 bases and J by 2 bases, and 12 bases separated the two germline ends. Germline V gene lookup returns CDR1 LNHDA and CDR2 SQIVND (reference sequence). CDR3 length equals 13 residues. In DNA form, the CDR3 reads TGTGCCAGTGTGGGTAGAGAGAACTATGGCTACACCTTC. This sequence encodes CASVGRENYGYTF. The full variable domain, rest sourced from reference TRBV19 and TRBJ1-2, is DGGITQSPKYLFRKEGQNVTLSCEQNLNHDAMYWYRQDPGQGLRLIYYSQIVNDFQKGDIAEGYSVSREKKESFPLTVTSAQKNPTAFYLCASVGRENYGYTFGSGTRLTVV.

This chain links TRBV7-8 with TRBJ1-1; 7 nucleotides align to TRBD1. Germline CDR1 reads SGHVS; CDR2 reads FQNEAQ. With 5 bases clipped from V and 1 base from J, the junction kept 4 bases outside the gene matches. This CDR3 comprises 14 residues. The CDR3: CASSTRQGNTEAFF. CDR3 nucleotides: TGTGCCAGCAGCACCCGACAGGGGAACACTGAAGCTTTCTTT.

The gene calls are TRBV10-3 and TRBJ1-2; D may be TRBD1 (5 bases). Germline lookup yields CDR1 ENHRY and CDR2 SYGVKD. CDR3 length: 13 amino acids. Trimming stripped 6 bases from V and 3 bases from J, with 11 bases between. In DNA, the CDR3 is TGTGCCATCAGGATTAGAGGGGACTATGGCTACACCTTC. Its protein is CAIRIRGDYGYTF.